The clone carrying this T cell receptor (beta chain) turned up a few times. Its antigen is not known. Given a much more abundant clone one base away, this may be a read error. The data originate from a study of read filtering for tumor transcriptome and immune sequencing. Overall study: The cohort had some 16 men and roughly 13 women aged about 45 to 90, mean approximately 66 years. Whole-transcriptome libraries were prepared after DNase treatment. Study observations and caveats: RNA-seq captured clonotypes less deeply and reliably than IR-seq.

From germline, CDR1 is SGHRS and CDR2 YFSETQ. The CDR3 runs to 16 residues. From approximately 400 ng of RNA, a library with molecular barcoded alpha/delta and beta/gamma adaptors was made. TCRdb reprocessed the reads via MiXCR and lists one record per CDR3 protein. This table holds 85,000 to 100,000 distinct CDR3 sequences, approximately 21% found once. This chain joins TRBV5-1 and TRBJ2-6, with D maybe TRBD1 (5 bases). The source of this sequence is a donor aged 40 or over with multiple myeloma. The sample taken for sequencing was a population of CD138-negative cells sorted from bone marrow. The CDR3 sequence is CASSSIAFSGANALTF. The CDR3 bases are TGCGCCAGCAGCTCGATCGCGTTCTCTGGGGCCAACGCCCTGACTTTC.